This T cell receptor beta chain was profiled in a study of neurological immune-mediated disorders. TCRdb reanalysed the 5' RACE reads using MiXCR and keeps one entry per CDR3 protein. The sample contains some 87,000 distinct CDR3 sequences, under 15% of which appear only once. Documented time point: longitudinal time-point 2. In its sample, this clonotype was seen many times. Per the germline V gene, CDR1 is SGHRS and CDR2 is YFSETQ. CDR3 length: 18 amino acids. Trimming took 1 base from V and 2 from J, leaving 18 bases between them. This chain joins TRBV5-1 and TRBJ2-2, with D maybe TRBD2 (6 bases). The specimen sequenced was PBMCs. This TCR derives from a female donor with HTLV-1-associated myelopathy (HAM/TSP). The CDR3 DNA is TGCGCCAGCAGCTTGCCTCAACCCGGGGGTCCTAACACCGGGGAGCTGTTTTTT. This gives the protein CASSLPQPGGPNTGELFF.